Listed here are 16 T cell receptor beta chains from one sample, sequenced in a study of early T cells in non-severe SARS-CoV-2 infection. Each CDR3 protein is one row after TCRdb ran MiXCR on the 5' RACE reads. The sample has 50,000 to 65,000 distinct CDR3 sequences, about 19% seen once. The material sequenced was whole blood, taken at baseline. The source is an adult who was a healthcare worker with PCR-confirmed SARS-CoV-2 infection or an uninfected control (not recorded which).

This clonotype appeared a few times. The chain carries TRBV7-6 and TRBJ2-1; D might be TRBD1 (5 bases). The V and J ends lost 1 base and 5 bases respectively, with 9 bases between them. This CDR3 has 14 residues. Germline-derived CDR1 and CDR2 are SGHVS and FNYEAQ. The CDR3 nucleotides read TGTGCCAGCAGCTTAGGAGACAGCCACAATGAGCAGTTCTTC. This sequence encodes CASSLGDSHNEQFF.

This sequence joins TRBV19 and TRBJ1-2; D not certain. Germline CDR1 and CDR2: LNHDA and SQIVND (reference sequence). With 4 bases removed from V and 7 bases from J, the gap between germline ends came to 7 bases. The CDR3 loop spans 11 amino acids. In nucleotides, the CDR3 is TGTGCCAGTAGTACCGATGGTGGCTACACCTTC. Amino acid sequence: CASSTDGGYTF. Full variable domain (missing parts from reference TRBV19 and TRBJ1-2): DGGITQSPKYLFRKEGQNVTLSCEQNLNHDAMYWYRQDPGQGLRLIYYSQIVNDFQKGDIAEGYSVSREKKESFPLTVTSAQKNPTAFYLCASSTDGGYTFGSGTRLTVV.

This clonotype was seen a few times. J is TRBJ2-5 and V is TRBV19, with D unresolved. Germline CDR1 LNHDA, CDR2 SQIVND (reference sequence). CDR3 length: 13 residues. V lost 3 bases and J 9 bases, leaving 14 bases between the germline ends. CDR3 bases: TGTGCCAGTAGTATCAGACAAGGAAAGGCCCAGTACTTC. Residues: CASSIRQGKAQYF.

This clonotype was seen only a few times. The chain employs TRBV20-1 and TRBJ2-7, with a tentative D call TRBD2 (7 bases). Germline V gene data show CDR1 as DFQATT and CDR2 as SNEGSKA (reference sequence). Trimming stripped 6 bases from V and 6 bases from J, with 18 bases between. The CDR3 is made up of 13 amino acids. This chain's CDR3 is CSAHRRGAVEQYF. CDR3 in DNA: TGCAGTGCCCACAGACGGGGGGCGGTCGAGCAGTACTTC.

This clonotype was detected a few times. The CDR3 loop is CASSQEQLTEAFF. CDR3 in DNA: TGTGCCAGCAGCCAAGAGCAACTCACTGAAGCTTTCTTT. V usage is TRBV4-2 and J usage is TRBJ1-1; D unresolved. The CDR3 sequence is 13 residues long. Trimming left V 0 bases short and J 4 bases short, with 6 bases between. The germline CDR1 and CDR2 sequences are LGHNA and YNFKEQ.

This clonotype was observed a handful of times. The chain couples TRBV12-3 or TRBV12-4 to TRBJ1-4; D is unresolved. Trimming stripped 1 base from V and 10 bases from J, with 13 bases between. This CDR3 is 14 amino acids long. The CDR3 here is CASSLGGAVGKLFF. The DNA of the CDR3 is TGTGCCAGCAGTTTAGGGGGAGCCGTGGGAAAACTGTTTTTT.

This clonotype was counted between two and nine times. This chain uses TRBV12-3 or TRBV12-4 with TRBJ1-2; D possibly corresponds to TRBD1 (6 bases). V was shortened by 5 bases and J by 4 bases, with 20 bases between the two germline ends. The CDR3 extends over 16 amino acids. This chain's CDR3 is CASSPQGRGIGYGYTF. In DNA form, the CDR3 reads TGTGCCAGCAGTCCACAGGGACGGGGGATCGGCTATGGCTACACCTTC.

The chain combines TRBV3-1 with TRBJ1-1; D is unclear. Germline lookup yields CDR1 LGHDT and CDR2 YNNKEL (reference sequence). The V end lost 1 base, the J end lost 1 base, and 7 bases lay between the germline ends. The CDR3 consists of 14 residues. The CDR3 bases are TGTGCCAGCAGCCAAGTATTAGAGAACACTGAAGCTTTCTTT. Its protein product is CASSQVLENTEAFF.

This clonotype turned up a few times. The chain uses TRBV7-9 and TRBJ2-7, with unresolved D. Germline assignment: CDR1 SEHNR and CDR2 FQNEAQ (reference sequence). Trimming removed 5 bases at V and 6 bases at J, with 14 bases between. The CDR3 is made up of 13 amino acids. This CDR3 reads CASSPGAGSEQYF. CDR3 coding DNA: TGTGCCAGCAGCCCAGGTGCAGGTAGCGAGCAGTACTTC.

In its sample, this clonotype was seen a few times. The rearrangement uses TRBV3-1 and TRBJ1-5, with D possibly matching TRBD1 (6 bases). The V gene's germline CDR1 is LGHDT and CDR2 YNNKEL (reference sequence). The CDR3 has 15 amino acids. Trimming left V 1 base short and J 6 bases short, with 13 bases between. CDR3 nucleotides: TGTGCCAGCAGCCAAGGTCGGGGGGCTGGTCAGCCCCAGCATTTT. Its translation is CASSQGRGAGQPQHF.

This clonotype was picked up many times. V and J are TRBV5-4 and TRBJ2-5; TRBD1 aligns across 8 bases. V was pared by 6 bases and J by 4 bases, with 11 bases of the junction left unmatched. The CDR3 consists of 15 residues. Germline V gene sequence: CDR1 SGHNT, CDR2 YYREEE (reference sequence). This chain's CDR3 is CASTTQGTGGETQYF. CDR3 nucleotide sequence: TGTGCCAGCACCACTCAGGGGACAGGAGGAGAGACCCAGTACTTC.

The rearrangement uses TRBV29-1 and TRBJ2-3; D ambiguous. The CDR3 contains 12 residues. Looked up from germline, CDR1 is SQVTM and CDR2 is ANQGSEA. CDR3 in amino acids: CSGELRGDTQYF. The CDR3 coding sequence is TGCAGTGGAGAGTTGAGAGGAGATACGCAGTATTTT.

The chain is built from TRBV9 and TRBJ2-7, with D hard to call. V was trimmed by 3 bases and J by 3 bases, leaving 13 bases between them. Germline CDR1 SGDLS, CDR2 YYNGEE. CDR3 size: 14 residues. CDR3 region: CASSADASNYEQYF. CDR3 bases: TGTGCCAGCAGCGCGGACGCATCAAACTACGAGCAGTACTTC.

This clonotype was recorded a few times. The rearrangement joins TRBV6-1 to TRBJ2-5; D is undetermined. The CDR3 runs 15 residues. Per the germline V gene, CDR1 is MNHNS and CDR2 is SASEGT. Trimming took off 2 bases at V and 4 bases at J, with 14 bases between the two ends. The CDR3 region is CASSEQSAGRETQYF. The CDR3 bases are TGTGCCAGCAGTGAACAATCGGCCGGTCGAGAGACCCAGTACTTC.

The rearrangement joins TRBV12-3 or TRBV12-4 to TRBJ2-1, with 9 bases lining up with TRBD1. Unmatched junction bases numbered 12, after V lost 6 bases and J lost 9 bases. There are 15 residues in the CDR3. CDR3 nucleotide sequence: TGTGCCAGCAGCCAGGGACAGGGACTCATGGGTGAGCAGTTCTTC. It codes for CASSQGQGLMGEQFF.

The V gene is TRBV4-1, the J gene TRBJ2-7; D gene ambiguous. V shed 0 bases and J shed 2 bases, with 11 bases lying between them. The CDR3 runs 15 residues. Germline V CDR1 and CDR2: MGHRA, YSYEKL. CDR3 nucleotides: TGCGCCAGCAGCCAAGATGGGTTGATGCCCTACGAGCAGTACTTC. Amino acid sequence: CASSQDGLMPYEQYF.